This T cell receptor (beta chain) emerged from a study of human T cells and chemical hapten exposure. The sample holds many counts of this clonotype. Its antigen is unidentified. Documented time point: pre-sensitization, week 0. The sample's treatment: therapeutic diphenylcyclopropenone sensitization with weekly scalp DPC. Germline assignment: CDR1 MDHEN and CDR2 SYDVKM. The CDR3 loop spans 12 amino acids. The ends were cut back, 4 bases at V and 4 bases at J, with 4 bases in the middle. Broader study findings: It should be noted that donors had alopecia, so their immune response may differ from healthy people's. Expanded TCRs were compared with controls, and the expanded TCRs formed significantly more large CDR3 similarity clusters.

TCRdb ran MiXCR on the RACE reads and lists one entry per CDR3 protein. Found here are around 260,000 distinct CDR3 sequences, around 9.3% of them singletons; the top ten hold over 2%. The sequencing used whole blood, collected in connection with sensitization to the hapten diphenylcyclopropenone (DPC). The V call is TRBV28, the J call TRBJ2-2; D unclear. This TCR derives from a woman between 35 and 50 years old with alopecia areata. Some clones in this sample may be carry-over from other donors' samples. As DNA, the CDR3 is TGTGCCAGCAGTTCGTCCACCGGGGAGCTGTTTTTT. It yields the protein CASSSSTGELFF.